These 2 T cell receptor beta chains came from one sample sequenced in a study of regulatory T cells in long-lasting Graves disease. Documented time point: persistent/refractory GD, antithyroid drugs over 5 years with positive TRAb. From PBMCs, RNA was extracted and then used to make the TCR library. Arm-PCR of CDR3 regions with iRepertoire HTBI primers generated TCR beta libraries. TCRdb reanalysed the multiplex PCR reads using MiXCR and keeps one entry per CDR3 protein. The table lists 350,000 to 450,000 distinct CDR3 sequences, approximately 23% of them singletons. Sequencing used peripheral blood mononuclear cells (PBMCs), obtained when the disease was refractory, from a patient treated with antithyroid drugs. These receptors were taken from a woman aged 40-49 years with Graves disease.

This clonotype has at least ten counts. This chain connects TRBV11-2 to TRBJ1-5; D remains ambiguous. V shed 4 bases and J shed 7 bases, with 14 bases lying between them. The CDR3 runs to 14 residues. The V gene's germline CDR1 is SGHAT and CDR2 FQNNGV. The CDR3 DNA reads as TGTGCCAGCAGCTCCAGAACCTCGGGGCAGCCCCAGCATTTT. This encodes CASSSRTSGQPQHF.

The chain has TRBV28 and TRBJ2-1; D gene unclear. This CDR3 contains 14 residues. Germline assignment: CDR1 MDHEN and CDR2 SYDVKM. Trimming took 7 bases from V and 1 from J, leaving 11 bases between them. This CDR3 is CASTYARSYNEQFF. CDR3 coding DNA: TGTGCCAGCACGTATGCACGTTCCTACAATGAGCAGTTCTTC.